Listed below are T cell receptor beta chains from one sample, sequenced in a study of T cell therapy product for transplant patients. The antigens these receptors bind are not known. Sequencing used immunoSEQ multiplex PCR; TCRdb keeps in-frame clones, though not all of them. This table has some 1,100 clones, about 45% appearing once. Material for sequencing was a sorted cell population cultured from PBMCs. The origin of the receptors is an adult in good health. The CDR3 runs from the conserved cysteine through the conserved F or W. A D gene is named only where the DNA matches it firmly. The size field is filled for only some rows; it gives once, few, many or a size class.

cdr3_aa: CASSRGHPNTGELFF
cdr3_nt: TGCGCCAGCAGCCGTGGACATCCGAACACCGGGGAGCTGTTTTTT
v_call: TRBV4-1
clone_size: -
d_call: -
j_call: TRBJ2-2

cdr3_aa: CAWEYGTGREKLFF
cdr3_nt: TGTGCCTGGGAGTACGGGACAGGGAGAGAAAAACTGTTTTTT
v_call: TRBV30
clone_size: few
d_call: TRBD1
j_call: TRBJ1-4

cdr3_aa: CASSPTASGAGNTIYF
cdr3_nt: TGCGCCAGCAGCCCTACGGCCTCGGGGGCAGGAAACACCATATATTTT
v_call: TRBV5-1
clone_size: -
d_call: -
j_call: TRBJ1-3

cdr3_aa: CASSQDVVGRVGETQYF
cdr3_nt: TGCGCCAGCAGCCAAGATGTGGTCGGTAGGGTCGGAGAGACCCAGTACTTC
v_call: TRBV4-1
clone_size: -
d_call: -
j_call: TRBJ2-5

cdr3_aa: CSAYHSNLHGYTF
cdr3_nt: TGCAGCGCCTACCATAGCAACTTGCATGGCTACACCTTC
v_call: TRBV29-1
clone_size: few
d_call: -
j_call: TRBJ1-2

cdr3_aa: CASSDTGANVLTF
cdr3_nt: TGCGCCAGCAGTGACACTGGGGCCAACGTCCTGACTTTC
v_call: TRBV10-1
clone_size: -
d_call: -
j_call: TRBJ2-6

cdr3_aa: CATAGGNSYEQYF
cdr3_nt: TGTGCCACCGCGGGGGGGAACTCCTACGAGCAGTACTTC
v_call: TRBV2
clone_size: -
d_call: TRBD2
j_call: TRBJ2-7

cdr3_aa: CASSLGGGSQETQYF
cdr3_nt: TGTGCCAGCAGCTTAGGCGGGGGTTCTCAAGAGACCCAGTACTTC
v_call: TRBV7-3
clone_size: large
d_call: TRBD2
j_call: TRBJ2-5

cdr3_aa: CASSESPRGPQETQYF
cdr3_nt: TGTGCCAGCAGCGAAAGTCCCAGGGGCCCACAAGAGACCCAGTACTTC
v_call: TRBV6-1
clone_size: -
d_call: -
j_call: TRBJ2-5

cdr3_aa: CASSSGQFSYEQYF
cdr3_nt: TGCGCCAGCAGTAGCGGGCAGTTTTCCTACGAGCAGTACTTC
v_call: TRBV10-1
clone_size: -
d_call: -
j_call: TRBJ2-7

cdr3_aa: CASSLGGFEGQPQHF
cdr3_nt: TGTGCCAGCAGTTTAGGAGGTTTCGAAGGACAGCCCCAGCATTTT
v_call: TRBV6-4
clone_size: -
d_call: -
j_call: TRBJ1-5

cdr3_aa: CASSQGLAGAYEQYF
cdr3_nt: TGCGCCAGCAGCCAAGGACTAGCGGGGGCCTACGAGCAGTACTTC
v_call: TRBV4-1
clone_size: -
d_call: TRBD2
j_call: TRBJ2-7

cdr3_aa: CASSYQDTYNEQFF
cdr3_nt: TGCGCCAGCAGCTATCAAGACACCTACAATGAGCAGTTCTTC
v_call: TRBV5-1
clone_size: -
d_call: -
j_call: TRBJ2-1

cdr3_aa: CARRQGAPGMNTEAFF
cdr3_nt: TGTGCCAGGAGACAGGGGGCGCCGGGTATGAACACTGAAGCTTTCTTT
v_call: TRBV27
clone_size: -
d_call: TRBD1
j_call: TRBJ1-1

cdr3_aa: CASSSRGGSGNTIYF
cdr3_nt: TGTGCCAGCAGCTCCCGGGGAGGCTCTGGAAACACCATATATTTT
v_call: TRBV7-2
clone_size: -
d_call: -
j_call: TRBJ1-3

cdr3_aa: CASSPAQGWDTQYF
cdr3_nt: TGTGCCAGCAGCCCAGCACAGGGGTGGGATACGCAGTATTTT
v_call: TRBV11-2
clone_size: few
d_call: TRBD1
j_call: TRBJ2-3

cdr3_aa: CASTSQGQGLYGYTF
cdr3_nt: TGTGCCAGCACCTCCCAAGGACAGGGACTCTATGGCTACACCTTC
v_call: TRBV5-3
clone_size: -
d_call: TRBD1
j_call: TRBJ1-2

cdr3_aa: CASNPIDRVDSPLHF
cdr3_nt: TGTGCCAGCAACCCTATCGACAGGGTTGATTCACCCCTCCACTTT
v_call: TRBV27
clone_size: few
d_call: TRBD1
j_call: TRBJ1-6

cdr3_aa: CASSPTPDTQYF
cdr3_nt: TGTGCCAGCAGCCCGACCCCAGATACGCAGTATTTT
v_call: TRBV11-3
clone_size: -
d_call: -
j_call: TRBJ2-3

cdr3_aa: CASSPPAGTNYGYTF
cdr3_nt: TGTGCCAGCAGCCCCCCGGCAGGGACTAACTATGGCTACACCTTC
v_call: TRBV7-4
clone_size: -
d_call: -
j_call: TRBJ1-2

cdr3_aa: CSVEVQEANYGYTF
cdr3_nt: TGCAGCGTTGAAGTCCAGGAGGCTAACTATGGCTACACCTTC
v_call: TRBV29-1
clone_size: once
d_call: -
j_call: TRBJ1-2

cdr3_aa: CASSRPGTSAYEQFF
cdr3_nt: TGTGCCAGCAGCCGCCCCGGGACTAGCGCCTATGAGCAGTTCTTC
v_call: TRBV27
clone_size: -
d_call: TRBD2
j_call: TRBJ2-1

cdr3_aa: CASSQDGGGGYGYTF
cdr3_nt: TGCGCCAGCAGCCAAGATGGCGGAGGAGGCTATGGCTACACCTTC
v_call: TRBV4-3
clone_size: -
d_call: -
j_call: TRBJ1-2

cdr3_aa: CASSPPGAGKAQPQHF
cdr3_nt: TGTGCCAGCAGTCCGCCTGGGGCGGGCAAGGCTCAGCCCCAGCATTTT
v_call: TRBV28
clone_size: medium-sized
d_call: -
j_call: TRBJ1-5

cdr3_aa: CAWREGPLYEQYF
cdr3_nt: TGTGCCTGGAGGGAAGGACCCTTATACGAGCAGTACTTC
v_call: TRBV30
clone_size: few
d_call: -
j_call: TRBJ2-7

cdr3_aa: CASSLSTGPEQYF
cdr3_nt: TGCGCCAGCAGCCTTAGCACAGGGCCCGAGCAGTACTTC
v_call: TRBV4-3
clone_size: medium-sized
d_call: -
j_call: TRBJ2-7

cdr3_aa: CASSFSGTVSYEQYF
cdr3_nt: TGTGCCAGCAGCTTTTCCGGGACAGTGAGCTACGAGCAGTACTTC
v_call: TRBV7-2
clone_size: -
d_call: TRBD1
j_call: TRBJ2-7

cdr3_aa: CASSLGLAGLETQYF
cdr3_nt: TGTGCCAGCAGCTTGGGACTAGCGGGGTTGGAGACCCAGTACTTC
v_call: TRBV7-2
clone_size: -
d_call: TRBD2
j_call: TRBJ2-5

cdr3_aa: CASSLASHSETQYF
cdr3_nt: TGTGCCAGCAGCTTAGCCTCCCACTCTGAGACCCAGTACTTC
v_call: TRBV7-2
clone_size: -
d_call: -
j_call: TRBJ2-5

cdr3_aa: CASSPNVENTEAFF
cdr3_nt: TGTGCCAGCTCACCCAATGTTGAGAACACTGAAGCTTTCTTT
v_call: TRBV18
clone_size: -
d_call: -
j_call: TRBJ1-1

cdr3_aa: CASSLGGGSQETQYF
cdr3_nt: TGTGCCAGCAGCTTAGGAGGGGGGTCTCAAGAGACCCAGTACTTC
v_call: TRBV7-9
clone_size: few
d_call: -
j_call: TRBJ2-5

cdr3_aa: CAWRDRPYEQYF
cdr3_nt: TGTGCCTGGAGAGACAGGCCCTACGAGCAGTACTTC
v_call: TRBV30
clone_size: -
d_call: -
j_call: TRBJ2-7

cdr3_aa: CASSSAGGITTKAFF
cdr3_nt: TGTGCCAGCAGCTCTGCGGGAGGGATTACCACTAAAGCTTTCTTT
v_call: TRBV7-2
clone_size: large
d_call: -
j_call: TRBJ1-1

cdr3_aa: CASSLEANEQFF
cdr3_nt: TGTGCCAGCAGCTTAGAGGCCAATGAGCAGTTCTTC
v_call: TRBV11-3
clone_size: large
d_call: -
j_call: TRBJ2-1

cdr3_aa: CASSYTSSYNEQFF
cdr3_nt: TGTGCCAGCAGTTATACTAGCTCCTACAATGAGCAGTTCTTC
v_call: TRBV6-1
clone_size: -
d_call: -
j_call: TRBJ2-1